This T cell receptor beta chain was profiled in a study of Graves' ophthalmopathy and Graves' hyperthyroidism (dated by TCRdb to 2017 to 2018). The study in broad terms: Peripheral blood was collected at initial diagnosis, prior to any treatment. T-cell repertoires of thyroid tissue and blood were compared in six or seven hyperthyroidism patients. The independent validation cohort included 18 to 20 hyperthyroidism patients plus 17 patients who later progressed from hyperthyroidism to ophthalmopathy. In total, around 140 blood samples were TCR-sequenced: some 43 ophthalmopathy, 80 or so hyperthyroidism and approximately 17 hyperthyroidism-to-ophthalmopathy patients. The study used TCR beta repertoire signatures to distinguish Graves' ophthalmopathy from Graves' hyperthyroidism and to predict progression to ophthalmopathy. Following sampling, methimazole starting at 30 mg daily was administered to hyperthyroidism patients, and high-dose intravenous methylprednisolone was administered to ophthalmopathy patients. To explore V-J signatures that distinguish ophthalmopathy from hyperthyroidism, a discovery set of around 100 patients was enrolled, made up of roughly 41 with ophthalmopathy and around 57 with stable hyperthyroidism. Results and caveats for the whole study, not just this receptor: No statistical method was used to set the sample size in advance, and the investigators knew which group each participant was assigned to. The 13-signature model separated ophthalmopathy from stable hyperthyroidism with approximately 90% sensitivity and about 81% specificity in cross-validation, and 80%/75% in the test set. Among expanded thyroid clonotypes with frequency above 0.001, most also showed up in blood, which suggests that blood repertoires may reflect the thyroid immune response. In validation, the model predicted ophthalmopathy progression with over 60% sensitivity and less than 80% specificity; about a dozen predicted patients were CT-confirmed with GO in a median of approximately six months.

V was cut back by 5 bases and J by 2 bases, leaving a gap of 12 bases between them. There are 14 amino acids in the CDR3, from cysteine to phenylalanine inclusive. Only the CDR3 portion is preserved as DNA: 42 bases, with reading frame beginning at the first base. CDR1 and CDR2 were assigned from the germline V gene as SGHTA and FQGNSA. For repertoire sequencing, the TCR beta CDR3 regions were amplified from RNA transcripts. HTBI primers and the Qiagen OneStep RT-PCR kit were used in a first-round RT-PCR, which was followed by a second-round multiplex PCR, size selection and purification. Libraries were sequenced paired-end with 100 bp reads on an Illumina HiSeq2000. As for how the authors treated the data: SOAPnuke was used to process the reads, removing any read that contained adapters or uncalled bases, had a mean Phred below 15, or lacked an exact match to the constant primer or identifier. High-quality paired reads were merged with COPE v1.2.5. Unique nucleotide sequences were defined as clonotypes and aligned to IMGT TRB V, D and J references using MiTCR v1.1. Analysis was restricted to V-J combinations with a frequency above 0.0001, which covered 99.2% of repertoires. For each V-J combination, a TCR clonal expansion and chaos score was defined as F50 clonal expansion divided by the chaos observed in the TCRdist matrix. Features were reduced by Welch's t-statistics and random forest to approximately 13 V-J combinations, which fed a naive Bayes classifier. Thyroid-blood repertoire similarity was quantified with the Morisita-Horn index. TCRdb applied fastp at Q25 and MiXCR to the public reads, then kept only in-frame beta chains. Here each entry gathers all rows of one CDR3 protein and keeps the most common genes and DNA. V and J calls and clone size were set by TCRdb, not the authors. The sample has 400,000 or so distinct CDR3 sequences on record, approximately 18% of them singletons. Of the sample, 2.4% is held by the ten largest clones.

Notes on this clonotype: Its antigen target is currently unknown. There are no base qualities to consult, and no much larger clone falls within one base.

A patient counted as having stable hyperthyroidism if there was no progression to ophthalmopathy within 18 months of follow-up. Patients with hyperthyroidism were aged 18 to 65 years, had been newly diagnosed, and had a disease duration of less than 2 months. Patients with other autoimmune diseases, uncontrolled infections, pregnancy or lactation were excluded from the study. Clinical symptoms, serum thyroxine, TRAb, thyroid ultrasound and orbital computed tomography were used for diagnosis. PBMCs were isolated from more than 8 ml of fresh peripheral blood by Ficoll-Paque density gradient centrifugation. Trizol reagent was used to extract the total RNA, and its quality was then checked on an Agilent 2100 Bioanalyzer.

The TCR comes from an adult woman with stable Graves' hyperthyroidism. Sample: peripheral blood. Recombination joined TRBV7-2 with TRBJ2-5, with the D gene uncertain. The CDR3 amino acid sequence is: CASSPQTLQETQYF. Here is the DNA: TGTGCCAGCAGCCCCCAGACGTTACAAGAGACCCAGTACTTC.